The sequence of this T cell receptor beta chain was determined in a study of T cells expressing NK-cell markers. The CDR3 loop spans 15 amino acids. Germline assignment: CDR1 LGHNA and CDR2 YSLEER. TCRdb reanalyzed the 5' RACE reads, giving one entry per CDR3 protein sequence and no DNA. Recorded for this sample: about 150,000 distinct CDR3 sequences. Sequences were obtained from blood T cells: a sorted CD56 or NKG2C T cell subset, CD4+ or CD8+ T cells, or bulk PBMC T cells (not recorded which). The rearrangement joins TRBV4-3 to TRBJ2-7. The receptor was isolated from a man aged 18 to 29 in good health. The CDR3 is CASSQDTVGTYEQYF.